One sample yielded the 19 T cell receptor beta chains listed below, sequenced in a study of T cell repertoires in cytomegalovirus infection. From the reads, TCRdb called clonotypes with MiXCR, one entry per CDR3 protein. The top ten hold roughly 13% of the sample, which has some 450,000 distinct CDR3 sequences, 31% seen once. Material: PBMCs. The receptor source for this set is a human donor in good health (CMV status not recorded). Some clones in this sample may be carry-over from other donors' samples.

This clonotype has at least ten counts. The chain employs TRBV12-3 or TRBV12-4 and TRBJ1-5; TRBD1 is a possible D gene (6 bases). CDR3 length: 15 residues. V lost 5 bases and J 1 base, leaving 12 bases between the germline ends. CDR3 sequence reads: CASSRTERSNQPQHF. Written as DNA, the CDR3 is TGTGCCAGCAGTCGGACAGAAAGAAGCAATCAGCCCCAGCATTTT.

The chain combines TRBV14 with TRBJ2-2, with TRBD2 matching 14 bases. This CDR3 has 17 residues. The junction had 8 bases not matched to a gene; V was cut back by 6 bases and J by 5 bases. Germline CDR1 reads SGHDN; CDR2 reads FVKESK. The CDR3 loop reads CASSKPGLAGETGELFF. CDR3 sequence (DNA): TGTGCCAGCAGTAAACCGGGACTAGCGGGGGAAACCGGGGAGCTGTTTTTT.

The CDR3 DNA follows: TGCAGTGCTAGAAATCCAGAGGGTCCGGGACAGGGGGACACCTACGAGCAGTACTTC. Translation gives CSARNPEGPGQGDTYEQYF. J is TRBJ2-7 and V is TRBV20-1, with 11 bases lining up with TRBD1. Germline CDR1 DFQATT, CDR2 SNEGSKA (reference sequence). The CDR3 is made up of 19 amino acids. J gave up 2 bases and V 2 bases, and 17 bases lay outside the gene matches.

The CDR3, as DNA: TGTGCCAGCAGCTTTAGACAGGCTGCAACTAATGAAAAACTGTTTTTT. Protein product: CASSFRQAATNEKLFF. V gene TRBV7-9 combines with J gene TRBJ1-4; maybe TRBD1 (6 bases). This CDR3 contains 16 residues. Germline loops: CDR1 SEHNR, CDR2 FQNEAQ (reference sequence). Deletions cut 3 bases from V and 0 bases from J, with 11 bases between.

This clonotype showed up many times. V and J are TRBV7-8 and TRBJ1-6, with 11 bases lining up with TRBD1. Losses at the gene ends were 4 bases for V and 7 bases for J; bases not matched to a gene: 6. Germline CDR1 SGHVS, CDR2 FQNEAQ. There are 16 residues in the CDR3. CDR3 loop: CASSSLRTGGNSPLHF. CDR3 sequence (DNA): TGTGCCAGCAGCTCCCTGAGGACAGGGGGCAATTCACCCCTCCACTTT.

The chain has TRBV19 and TRBJ2-3, with TRBD2 as a possible D gene (6 bases). Germline-derived CDR1 and CDR2 are LNHDA and SQIVND (reference sequence). There are 15 residues in the CDR3. Trimming stripped 1 base from V and 1 base from J, with 9 bases between. The CDR3 DNA sequence: TGTGCCAGTAGTATAGGACTAGTAGGCACAGATACGCAGTATTTT. Residues: CASSIGLVGTDTQYF.

Concerning this clonotype: No conserved phenylalanine or tryptophan is present at the end of the CDR3, so a read error is the likely explanation. The rearrangement links TRBV7-9 to TRBJ2-5; D tentatively fits TRBD1 or TRBD2 (6 bases each). CDR1 and CDR2 from the germline V gene are SEHNR and FQNEAQ (reference sequence). Trimming took off 5 bases at V and 4 bases at J, with 14 bases between the two ends. This CDR3 has 14 amino acids. The CDR3 DNA reads TGTGCCAGCAGCGTAGGGGGGCCTAGAGAGACCCAGTACTTA. This codes for CASSVGGPRETQYL.

J is TRBJ2-3 and V is TRBV7-9; no firm D call. Germline CDR1 SEHNR, CDR2 FQNEAQ (reference sequence). V lost 0 bases and J lost 4, with 8 bases in between. The length of the CDR3 is 14 residues. In nucleotides, the CDR3 is TGTGCCAGCAGCTTAGCGCCTGGAGCAGATACGCAGTATTTT. This codes for CASSLAPGADTQYF.

This clonotype has just a few counts. V and J are TRBV25-1 and TRBJ1-2; D remains ambiguous. Germline CDR1 and CDR2: MGHDK and SYGVNS. There are 12 residues in the CDR3. Trimming took 5 bases from V and 8 from J, leaving 12 bases between them. As DNA, the CDR3 is TGTGCCAGCAGTAGAGGGAACACCGGCTACACCTTC. Protein product: CASSRGNTGYTF.

The chain links TRBV6-6 to TRBJ2-3; 7 nucleotides agree with TRBD1. The ends lost 6 bases at V and 5 bases at J; junction bases unmatched: 8. The V gene's germline CDR1 is MNHNY and CDR2 SVGAGI (reference sequence). The CDR3 has 14 residues. The CDR3: CASRDDRARDTQYF. The CDR3 DNA follows: TGTGCCAGCAGGGACGACAGGGCTCGAGATACGCAGTATTTT.

Details on this clonotype: Since no conserved phenylalanine or tryptophan closes the CDR3, a read error is the likely cause. V is TRBV13 and J is TRBJ2-1; D is perhaps TRBD1 or TRBD2 (5 bases each). CDR1 and CDR2 from the germline V gene are PRHDT and FYEKMQ (reference sequence). The CDR3 extends over 15 amino acids. V lost 0 bases and J 2 bases, leaving 8 bases between the germline ends. The chain's CDR3 is CASSLGQGPYNEQFL. DNA for the CDR3: TGTGCCAGCAGCTTAGGGCAGGGACCCTACAATGAGCAGTTCTTA.

V and J are TRBV12-3 or TRBV12-4 and TRBJ2-7, with D tentatively TRBD1 (5 bases). The V end was cut by 3 bases, the J end by 7 bases, with 10 bases between. The CDR3 totals 12 residues. CDR3 residues: CASSFQGMEQYF. The CDR3 DNA is TGTGCCAGCAGTTTCCAGGGTATGGAGCAGTACTTC.

This clonotype was observed a few times. The V call is TRBV14, the J call TRBJ2-1, with D perhaps assigned TRBD1 or TRBD2 (5 bases each). With 5 bases removed from V and 2 bases from J, the gap between germline ends came to 13 bases. The CDR3 is 15 amino acids. Germline CDR1 reads SGHDN; CDR2 reads FVKESK. The CDR3 sequence: CASSNLGTTYNEQFF. The CDR3 DNA follows: TGTGCCAGCAGCAACTTGGGGACCACCTACAATGAGCAGTTCTTC.

This clonotype was counted a single time. V usage is TRBV7-2 and J usage is TRBJ2-7; D possibly corresponds to TRBD1 (5 bases). Germline loops: CDR1 SGHTA, CDR2 FQGNSA. The CDR3 contains 13 residues. V shed 8 bases and J shed 6 bases, with 17 bases lying between them. The DNA for the CDR3 is TGTGCCAGCCGCCTGCCGACAGTTTCCGAGCAGTACTTC. Protein product: CASRLPTVSEQYF.

The CDR3, as DNA: TGTGCCATCGATCAGGGGGGGAACACTGAAGCTTTCTTT. Translation: CAIDQGGNTEAFF. The chain couples TRBV10-3 to TRBJ1-1, with 7 positions matching TRBD1. The germline gives CDR1 ENHRY, CDR2 SYGVKD. Trimming cost V 8 bases and J 1 base; bases outside gene matches: 4. CDR3 length: 13 amino acids.

The V and J genes are TRBV4-1 and TRBJ2-5; no definite D call. The V gene's germline CDR1 is MGHRA and CDR2 YSYEKL. CDR3 size: 11 residues. V lost 3 bases, J lost 3 bases, and 2 bases lay in between. The CDR3 protein is CASSHKETQYF. The CDR3 DNA follows: TGCGCCAGCAGCCATAAAGAGACCCAGTACTTC.

The chain recombines TRBV12-3 or TRBV12-4 with TRBJ1-1; tentatively, D is TRBD1 (5 bases). The length of the CDR3 is 15 residues. Trimming stripped 5 bases from V and 4 bases from J, with 17 bases between. CDR3 sequence: CASSPRGPGRTEAFF. The CDR3 DNA is TGTGCCAGCAGTCCCCGGGGTCCGGGGCGCACTGAAGCTTTCTTT.

This sequence joins TRBV9 and TRBJ2-2; 12 bases align to TRBD2. Unmatched junction bases numbered 12, after V lost 3 bases and J lost 3 bases. Germline lookup yields CDR1 SGDLS and CDR2 YYNGEE. The CDR3 has 19 residues. The CDR3 loop is CASSETSGGYRDDTGELFF. The DNA for the CDR3 is TGTGCCAGCAGCGAGACTAGCGGGGGATACCGAGACGACACCGGGGAGCTGTTTTTT.

Many counts were recorded for this clonotype. The chain has TRBV6-2 or TRBV6-3 and TRBJ2-3; the match to TRBD2 covers 7 bases. Germline assignment: CDR1 MNHEY and CDR2 SVGEGT. The CDR3 loop spans 16 amino acids. After removal of 1 base from V and 4 bases from J, the junction contained 8 bases not matched to a gene. In nucleotides, the CDR3 is TGTGCCAGCAGTTACTGGTCGGGGGGTTTAGCAGATACGCAGTATTTT. Protein product: CASSYWSGGLADTQYF.